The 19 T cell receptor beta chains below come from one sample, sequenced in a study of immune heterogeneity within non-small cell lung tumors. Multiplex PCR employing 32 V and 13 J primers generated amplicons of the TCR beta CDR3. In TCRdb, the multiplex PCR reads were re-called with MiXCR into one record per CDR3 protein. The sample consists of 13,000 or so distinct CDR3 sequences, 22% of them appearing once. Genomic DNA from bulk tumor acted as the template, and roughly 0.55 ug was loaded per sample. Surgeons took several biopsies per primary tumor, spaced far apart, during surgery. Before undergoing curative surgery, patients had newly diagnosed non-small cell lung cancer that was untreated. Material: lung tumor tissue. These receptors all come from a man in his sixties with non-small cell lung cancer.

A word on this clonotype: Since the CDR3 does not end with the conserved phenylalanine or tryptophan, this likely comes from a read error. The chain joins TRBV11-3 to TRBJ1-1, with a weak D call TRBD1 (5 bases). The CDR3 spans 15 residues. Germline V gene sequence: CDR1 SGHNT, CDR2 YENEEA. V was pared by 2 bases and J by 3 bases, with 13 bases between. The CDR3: CASSLSGGGDTEAFL. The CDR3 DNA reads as TGTGCCAGCAGCTTAAGCGGGGGGGGGGACACTGAAGCTTTCCTT.

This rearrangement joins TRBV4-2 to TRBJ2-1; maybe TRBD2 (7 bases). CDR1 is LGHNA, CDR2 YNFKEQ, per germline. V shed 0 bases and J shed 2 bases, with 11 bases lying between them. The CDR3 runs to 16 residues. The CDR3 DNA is TGTGCCAGCAGCCAAGAGCGGGGGACACCCTACAATGAGCAGTTCTTC. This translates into CASSQERGTPYNEQFF.

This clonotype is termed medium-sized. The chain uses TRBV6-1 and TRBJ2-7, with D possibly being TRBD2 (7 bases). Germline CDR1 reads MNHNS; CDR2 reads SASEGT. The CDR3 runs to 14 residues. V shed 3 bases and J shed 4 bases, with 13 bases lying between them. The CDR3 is CASSDRGGRYEQYF. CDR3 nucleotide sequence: TGTGCCAGCAGTGATAGGGGGGGCAGGTACGAGCAGTACTTC.

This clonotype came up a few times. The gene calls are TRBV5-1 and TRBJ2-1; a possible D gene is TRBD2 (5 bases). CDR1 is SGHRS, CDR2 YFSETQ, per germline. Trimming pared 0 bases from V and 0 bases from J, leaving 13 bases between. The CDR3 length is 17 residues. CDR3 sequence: CASSLGPDTSSYNEQFF. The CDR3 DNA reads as TGCGCCAGCAGCTTGGGGCCCGATACTAGCTCCTACAATGAGCAGTTCTTC.

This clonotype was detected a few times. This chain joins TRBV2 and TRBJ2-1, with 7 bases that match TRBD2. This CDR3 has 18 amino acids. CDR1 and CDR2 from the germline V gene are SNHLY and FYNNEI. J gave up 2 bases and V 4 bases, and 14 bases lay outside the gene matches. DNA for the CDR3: TGTGCCAGCAGTGTGTTGCTTCGGAGCGGGATTCCCTACAATGAGCAGTTCTTC. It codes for CASSVLLRSGIPYNEQFF.

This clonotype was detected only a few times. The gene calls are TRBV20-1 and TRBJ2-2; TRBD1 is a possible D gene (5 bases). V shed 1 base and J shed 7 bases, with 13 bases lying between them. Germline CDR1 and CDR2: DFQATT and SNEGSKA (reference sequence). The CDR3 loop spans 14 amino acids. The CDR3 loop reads CSARVGGAIGELFF. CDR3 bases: TGCAGTGCTAGAGTCGGTGGGGCGATCGGGGAGCTGTTTTTT.

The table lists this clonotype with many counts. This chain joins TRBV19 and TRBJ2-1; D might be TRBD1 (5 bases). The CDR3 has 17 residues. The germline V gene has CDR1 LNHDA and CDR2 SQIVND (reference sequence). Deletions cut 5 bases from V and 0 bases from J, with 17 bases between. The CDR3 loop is CASSPGQRSSSYNEQFF. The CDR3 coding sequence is TGTGCCAGTAGTCCAGGGCAGCGTTCAAGCTCCTACAATGAGCAGTTCTTC.

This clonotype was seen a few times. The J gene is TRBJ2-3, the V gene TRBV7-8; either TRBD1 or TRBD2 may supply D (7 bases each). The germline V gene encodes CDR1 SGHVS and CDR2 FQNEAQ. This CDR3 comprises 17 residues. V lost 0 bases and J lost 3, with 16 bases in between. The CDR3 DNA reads TGTGCCAGCAGCTTAGCGCGCAGGGGGGGATATACAGATACGCAGTATTTT. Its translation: CASSLARRGGYTDTQYF.

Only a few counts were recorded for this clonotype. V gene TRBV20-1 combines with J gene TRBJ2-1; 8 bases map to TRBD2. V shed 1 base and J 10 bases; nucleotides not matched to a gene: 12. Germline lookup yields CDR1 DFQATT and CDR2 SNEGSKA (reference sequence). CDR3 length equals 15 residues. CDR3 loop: CSARGASGPLTEQFF. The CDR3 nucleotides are TGCAGTGCTAGAGGTGCTAGCGGGCCCCTCACGGAGCAGTTCTTC.

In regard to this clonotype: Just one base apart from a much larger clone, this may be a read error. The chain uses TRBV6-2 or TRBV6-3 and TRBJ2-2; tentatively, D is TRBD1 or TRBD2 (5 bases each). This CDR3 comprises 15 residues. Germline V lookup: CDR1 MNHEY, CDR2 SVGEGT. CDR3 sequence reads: CASSYSGVNIGELFF. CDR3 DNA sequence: TGTGCCAGCAGTTACTCGGGGGTTAACATCGGGGAGCTGTTTTTT.

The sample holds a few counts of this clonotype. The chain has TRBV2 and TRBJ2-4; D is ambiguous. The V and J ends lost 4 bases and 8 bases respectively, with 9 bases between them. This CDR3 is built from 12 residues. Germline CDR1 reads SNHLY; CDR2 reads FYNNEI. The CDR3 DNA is TGTGCCAGCAGTGTAGGAGTTGACATTCAGTACTTC. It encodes CASSVGVDIQYF.

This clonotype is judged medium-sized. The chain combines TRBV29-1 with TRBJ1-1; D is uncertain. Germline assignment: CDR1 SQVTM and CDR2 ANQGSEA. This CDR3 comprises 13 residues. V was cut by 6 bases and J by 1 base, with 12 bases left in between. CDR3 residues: CSVLAGGNTEAFF. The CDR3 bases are TGCAGCGTGCTCGCGGGAGGGAACACTGAAGCTTTCTTT. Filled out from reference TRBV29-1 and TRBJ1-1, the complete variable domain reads SAVISQKPSRDICQRGTSLTIQCQVDSQVTMMFWYRQQPGQSLTLIATANQGSEATYESGFVIDKFPISRPNLTFSTLTVSNMSPEDSSIYLCSVLAGGNTEAFFGQGTRLTVV.

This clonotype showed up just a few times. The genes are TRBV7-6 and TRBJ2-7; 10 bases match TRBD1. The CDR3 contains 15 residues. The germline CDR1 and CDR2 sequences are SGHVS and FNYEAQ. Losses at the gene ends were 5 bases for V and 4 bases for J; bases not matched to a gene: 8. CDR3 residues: CASSLGWDRGYEQYF. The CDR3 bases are TGTGCCAGCAGCCTCGGGTGGGACAGGGGATACGAGCAGTACTTC.

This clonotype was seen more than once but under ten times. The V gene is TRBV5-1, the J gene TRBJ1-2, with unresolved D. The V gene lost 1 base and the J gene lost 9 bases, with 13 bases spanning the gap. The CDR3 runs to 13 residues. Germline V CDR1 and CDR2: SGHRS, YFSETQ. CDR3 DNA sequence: TGCGCCAGCAGCTTGACTCTGGATTCTAGCTACACCTTC. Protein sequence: CASSLTLDSSYTF. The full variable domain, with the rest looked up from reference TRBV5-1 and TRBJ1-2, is KAGVTQTPRYLIKTRGQQVTLSCSPISGHRSVSWYQQTPGQGLQFLFEYFSETQRNKGNFPGRFSGRQFSNSRSEMNVSTLELGDSALYLCASSLTLDSSYTFGSGTRLTVV.

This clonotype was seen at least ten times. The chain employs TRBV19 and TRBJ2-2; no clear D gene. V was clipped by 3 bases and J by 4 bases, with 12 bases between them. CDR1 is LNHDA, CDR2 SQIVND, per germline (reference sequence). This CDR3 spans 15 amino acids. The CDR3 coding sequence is TGTGCCAGTAGTATGGCGATTTCGAGCACCGGGGAGCTGTTTTTT. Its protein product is CASSMAISSTGELFF.

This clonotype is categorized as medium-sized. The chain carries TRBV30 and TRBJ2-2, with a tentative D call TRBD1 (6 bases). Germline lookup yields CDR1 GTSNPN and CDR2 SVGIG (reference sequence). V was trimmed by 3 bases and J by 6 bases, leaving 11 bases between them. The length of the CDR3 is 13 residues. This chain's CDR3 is CAWRQGLAGELFF. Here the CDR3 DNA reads TGTGCCTGGAGACAGGGCTTGGCCGGGGAGCTGTTTTTT.

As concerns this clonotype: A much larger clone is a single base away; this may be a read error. The chain's CDR3 is CASSDPGQSGGTEQYF. For the CDR3, the DNA is TGTGCCAGCAGTGACCCTGGACAATCAGGGGGAACCGAGCAGTACTTC. V gene TRBV2 combines with J gene TRBJ2-7; the match to TRBD1 covers 7 bases. Germline V lookup: CDR1 SNHLY, CDR2 FYNNEI. CDR3 length: 16 amino acids. Trimming removed 3 bases from V and 6 bases from J; junction bases left unmatched: 14.

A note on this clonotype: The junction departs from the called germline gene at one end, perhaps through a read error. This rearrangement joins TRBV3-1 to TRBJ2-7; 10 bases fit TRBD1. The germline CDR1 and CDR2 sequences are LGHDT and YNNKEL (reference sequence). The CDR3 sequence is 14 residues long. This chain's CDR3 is CVSQRGQGVGEHYF. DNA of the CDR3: TGTGTCAGCCAAAGAGGACAGGGGGTAGGCGAGCATTACTTC.

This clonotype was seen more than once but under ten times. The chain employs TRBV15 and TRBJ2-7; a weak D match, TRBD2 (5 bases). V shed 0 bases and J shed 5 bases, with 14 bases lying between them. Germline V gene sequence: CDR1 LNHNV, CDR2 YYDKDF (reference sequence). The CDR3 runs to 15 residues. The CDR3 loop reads CATSRETGNSDEQYF. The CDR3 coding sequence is TGTGCCACCAGCAGAGAAACCGGGAATAGCGACGAGCAGTACTTC.